This T cell receptor (beta chain) is from a study of T cell responses to AZD1222 COVID-19 vaccine. Remarks on this clone: No antigen is known for it.

Produced via immunoSEQ multiplex PCR; TCRdb's table is partial and in-frame only. The sample consists of over 150,000 clones, about nine tenths of them appearing once. Broader study findings: Targeting of unmutated variant regions was reportedly seen in nearly half of spike-specific TCRs. Regions 160-218 and 743-854 dominated among vaccine-associated CD4 TCRs spanning spike. Females outnumbered males among donors, who were mostly white British; clonal diversity was possibly underestimated.

V was clipped by 6 bases and J by 1 base, with 13 bases between them. In germline, CDR1 is MNHEY, CDR2 SVGAGI. The CDR3 runs 14 residues. This clonotype was sampled from an adult in good health. The material sequenced was peripheral blood, taken on day 0 of AZD1222 vaccination. The J gene is TRBJ2-7, the V gene TRBV6-5; no clear D gene. CDR3 sequence reads: CASRSEAVSYEQYF. The DNA for the CDR3 is TGTGCCAGCAGGTCCGAGGCGGTTTCCTACGAGCAGTACTTC.